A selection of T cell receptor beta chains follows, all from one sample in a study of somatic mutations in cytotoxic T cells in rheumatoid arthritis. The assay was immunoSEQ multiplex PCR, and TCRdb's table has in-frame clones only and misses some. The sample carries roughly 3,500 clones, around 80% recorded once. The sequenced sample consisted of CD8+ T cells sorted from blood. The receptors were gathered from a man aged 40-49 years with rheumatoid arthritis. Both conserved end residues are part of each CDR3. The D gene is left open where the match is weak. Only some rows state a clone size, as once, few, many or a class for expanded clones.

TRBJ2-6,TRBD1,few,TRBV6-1,CASSGTGGLGANVLTF,TGTGCCAGCAGTGGGACAGGGGGCCTTGGGGCCAACGTCCTGACTTTC
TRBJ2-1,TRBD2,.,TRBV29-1,CSVEDVSGRAKFF,TGCAGCGTTGAAGATGTGAGCGGGAGGGCTAAGTTCTTC
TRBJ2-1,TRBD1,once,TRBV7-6,CASSFTGTGGDEQFF,TGTGCCAGCAGCTTTACGGGGACAGGGGGTGATGAGCAGTTCTTC
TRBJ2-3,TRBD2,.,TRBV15,CATSVGTSGSKTDTQYF,TGTGCCACCAGCGTGGGGACTAGCGGGAGTAAAACAGATACGCAGTATTTT
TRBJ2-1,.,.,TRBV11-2,CASSLDGNEQFF,TGTGCCAGCAGCTTAGACGGCAATGAGCAGTTCTTC
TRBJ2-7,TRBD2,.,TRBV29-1,CSVSREGIHYEQYF,TGCAGCGTCTCCCGGGAGGGAATACACTACGAGCAGTACTTC
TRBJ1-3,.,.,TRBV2,CATIGRGNTIYF,TGTGCCACCATCGGGAGAGGAAACACCATATATTTT
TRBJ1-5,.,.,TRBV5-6,CASSLDPDQPQHF,TGTGCCAGCAGCTTGGATCCGGATCAGCCCCAGCATTTT
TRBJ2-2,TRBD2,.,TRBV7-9,CASSRLAVNTGELFF,TGTGCCAGCAGCCGACTAGCGGTGAACACCGGGGAGCTGTTTTTT
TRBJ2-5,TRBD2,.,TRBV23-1,CASRLAGGPETQYF,TGCGCCAGCAGACTAGCGGGAGGGCCAGAGACCCAGTACTTC
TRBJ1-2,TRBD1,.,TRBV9,CASSAGQANYGYTF,TGTGCCAGCAGCGCGGGACAGGCTAACTATGGCTACACCTTC
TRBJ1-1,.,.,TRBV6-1,CASSESENTEAFF,TGTGCCAGCAGTGAGTCAGAGAACACTGAAGCTTTCTTT
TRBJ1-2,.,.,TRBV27,CASSLRGGGYTF,TGTGCCAGCAGTTTAAGGGGTGGCGGCTACACCTTC
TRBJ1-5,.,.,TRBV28,CASSPGGNQPQHF,TGTGCCAGCAGCCCAGGTGGGAATCAGCCCCAGCATTTT
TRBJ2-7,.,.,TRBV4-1,CASSQDDASWSYEQYF,TGCGCCAGCAGCCAAGATGATGCTAGCTGGAGCTACGAGCAGTACTTC
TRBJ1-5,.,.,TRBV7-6,CASSPARNQPQHF,TGTGCCAGCAGCCCCGCGAGGAATCAGCCCCAGCATTTT
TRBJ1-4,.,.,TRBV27,CASSPTRPRQVSATNEKLFF,TGTGCCAGCAGTCCGACCCGCCCACGACAGGTTTCCGCAACTAATGAAAAACTGTTTTTT
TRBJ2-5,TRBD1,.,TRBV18,CASSQEGQGPSQYF,TGTGCCAGCTCGCAAGAGGGACAGGGGCCAAGCCAGTACTTC
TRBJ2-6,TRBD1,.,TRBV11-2,CASSPHYPYDRAGANVLTF,TGTGCCAGCAGCCCACATTACCCGTACGACAGGGCCGGGGCCAACGTCCTGACTTTC
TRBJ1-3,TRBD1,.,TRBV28,CASSIEHTGGATGNTIYF,TGTGCCAGCAGTATCGAACATACAGGGGGCGCGACTGGAAACACCATATATTTT
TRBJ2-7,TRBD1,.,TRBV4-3,CASSQAMTGVGNEQYF,TGCGCCAGCAGCCAAGCTATGACAGGGGTTGGCAACGAGCAGTACTTC
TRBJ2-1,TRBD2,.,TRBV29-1,CSVGAGVEYNEQFF,TGCAGCGTCGGGGCGGGAGTCGAATACAATGAGCAGTTCTTC
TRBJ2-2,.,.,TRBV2,CASSPTENTGELFF,TGTGCCAGCAGCCCGACAGAGAACACCGGGGAGCTGTTTTTT
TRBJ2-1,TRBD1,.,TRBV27,CAIRGSPGSNNEQFF,TGTGCCATCAGGGGGAGCCCCGGCTCCAACAATGAGCAGTTCTTC
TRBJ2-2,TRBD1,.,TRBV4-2,CASSQRTGGNTGELFF,TGTGCCAGCAGCCAAAGGACAGGGGGCAACACCGGGGAGCTGTTTTTT
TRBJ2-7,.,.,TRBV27,CASSSRQGGGKVYEQYF,TGTGCCAGCAGTTCGCGACAGGGAGGTGGTAAGGTCTACGAGCAGTACTTC
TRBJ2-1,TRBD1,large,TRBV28,CASSLTGTAYNEQFF,TGTGCCAGCAGTCTAACCGGGACAGCCTACAATGAGCAGTTCTTC
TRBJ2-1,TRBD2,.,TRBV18,CASSPSPLKLAGELDEQFF,TGTGCCAGCTCACCGTCTCCCCTAAAACTAGCGGGAGAGTTGGATGAGCAGTTCTTC
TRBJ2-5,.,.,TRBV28,CASSLRGGTQETQYF,TGTGCCAGCAGTCTCCGGGGCGGGACTCAAGAGACCCAGTACTTC
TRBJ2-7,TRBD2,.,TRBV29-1,CSAEMLAGSSYEQYF,TGCAGCGCTGAGATGCTAGCGGGTAGCTCCTACGAGCAGTACTTC
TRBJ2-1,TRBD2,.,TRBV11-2,CASSLLAGVAYNEQFF,TGTGCCAGCAGTCTTCTAGCGGGAGTGGCTTACAATGAGCAGTTCTTC
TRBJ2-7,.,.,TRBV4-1,CASSRNTGFEQYF,TGCGCCAGCAGCCGTAATACAGGGTTCGAGCAGTACTTC
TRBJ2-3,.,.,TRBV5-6,CASSWGLKSVDTQYF,TGTGCCAGCAGCTGGGGACTGAAGTCGGTGGATACGCAGTATTTT
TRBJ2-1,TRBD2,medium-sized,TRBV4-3,CASSQQSSGGHNEQFF,TGCGCCAGCAGCCAACAATCTAGCGGGGGACACAATGAGCAGTTCTTC
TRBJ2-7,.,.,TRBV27,CASSLLGAYYEQYF,TGTGCCAGCAGTTTACTGGGGGCTTACTACGAGCAGTACTTC
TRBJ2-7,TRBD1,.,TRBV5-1,CASSPGPGQGVYEQYF,TGCGCCAGCAGCCCGGGGCCGGGACAGGGAGTGTACGAGCAGTACTTC
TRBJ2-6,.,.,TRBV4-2,CASSQDRGGANVLTF,TGTGCCAGCAGCCAAGACAGGGGTGGGGCCAACGTCCTGACTTTC
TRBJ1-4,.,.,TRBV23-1,CASSRRRGGDEKLFF,TGCGCCAGCAGTCGGCGTCGCGGGGGGGATGAAAAACTGTTTTTT
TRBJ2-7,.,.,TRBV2,CASRNRVHPEGEQYF,TGTGCCAGCCGTAATAGGGTCCATCCCGAGGGCGAGCAGTACTTC